This T cell receptor (beta chain) comes out of a study of spatial heterogeneity in lung cancer. Study at large: The count of detected beta-chain sequences consistently exceeded that of alpha-chain sequences. Study-level results: Blood contained ubiquitous expanded tumor TCRs more at resection than at follow-up.

This CDR3 contains 12 residues. Between the trimmed V and J ends, which lost 5 bases and 3 bases, there was a span of 8 bases. Looked up from germline, CDR1 is SNHLY and CDR2 is FYNNEI. Time point in this sample: sample taken at primary tumor resection. Whole RNA was taken from tumor, nontumor lung or frozen PBMC; it was then sequenced unsorted. Untreated early-stage non-small cell lung cancer patients, about 70 in total, were the donors. In the case of this clonotype: Its antigen is unidentified.

Unique molecular identifiers tagged every individual TCR cDNA molecule. Using its own MiXCR run on the 5' RACE reads, TCRdb lists one record per CDR3 protein. Of about 20,000 distinct CDR3 sequences listed, around a fifth are singletons. The sample in question was PBMCs, obtained at surgery. The chain has TRBV2 and TRBJ2-7; the D is unclear. This sequence originates from a male donor with early-stage non-small cell lung cancer. CDR3 DNA sequence: TGTGCCAGCAGTCCGGTGAACTACGAGCAGTACTTC. Translating it yields CASSPVNYEQYF.